This passage covers 10 T cell receptor beta chains from one sample sequenced in a study of T cell repertoires in cytomegalovirus infection. MiXCR, applied by TCRdb to the reads, yields one record per CDR3 protein. This table has fewer than 550,000 distinct CDR3 sequences, approximately 10% appearing once. Input material: PBMCs. These receptor sequences come from a human donor in good health (CMV status not recorded). Some clones in this sample may be carry-over from other donors' samples.

This clonotype was detected only a few times. This rearrangement joins TRBV12-3 or TRBV12-4 to TRBJ1-1; 7 bases match TRBD1. This CDR3 contains 15 residues. V was clipped by 6 bases and J by 4 bases; unmatched bases: 11. CDR3 nucleotides: TGTGCCAGCAGGCCACAGGGGCGAGGGGCCACTGAAGCTTTCTTT. Residues: CASRPQGRGATEAFF.

The V and J genes are TRBV10-2 and TRBJ2-5; D is perhaps TRBD2 (5 bases). The CDR3 contains 14 residues. Trimming took 0 bases from V and 7 from J, leaving 12 bases between them. Germline loops: CDR1 WSHSY, CDR2 SAAADI. CDR3 DNA: TGCGCCAGCAGTGAGTCGACGGGGTCGGGGACCCAGTACTTC. Encoded protein: CASSESTGSGTQYF.

This clonotype showed up many times. This chain uses TRBV7-9 with TRBJ2-4, with D possibly matching TRBD1 (6 bases). From germline, CDR1 is SEHNR and CDR2 FQNEAQ (reference sequence). The CDR3 extends over 15 amino acids. The V end lost 6 bases, the J end lost 3 bases, and 15 bases lay between the germline ends. CDR3: CASSSSRGNKNIQYF. The CDR3 nucleotides are TGTGCCAGCAGTTCGTCCAGGGGAAACAAAAACATTCAGTACTTC.

This clonotype has a count of ten or more. The V gene is TRBV19, the J gene TRBJ1-5; D is possibly TRBD1 (5 bases). CDR3 length: 14 amino acids. Germline V gene data show CDR1 as LNHDA and CDR2 as SQIVND (reference sequence). V lost 0 bases, J lost 2 bases, and 5 bases lay in between. CDR3 region: CASSIEQGNQPQHF. CDR3 bases: TGTGCCAGTAGTATAGAACAGGGCAATCAGCCCCAGCATTTT.

This clonotype was seen repeatedly, ten times or more. The rearrangement links TRBV7-2 to TRBJ2-3; no reliable D call. CDR1 and CDR2 from the germline V gene are SGHTA and FQGNSA. V lost 0 bases, J lost 3 bases, and 7 bases lay in between. This CDR3 region has 14 residues. The CDR3 spells CASSLARATDTQYF. As DNA, the CDR3 is TGTGCCAGCAGCTTAGCTCGCGCGACAGATACGCAGTATTTT.

This clonotype was counted only a few times. The V gene is TRBV7-9, the J gene TRBJ2-5, with D perhaps being TRBD1 or TRBD2 (5 bases each). V was trimmed by 8 bases and J by 4 bases, leaving 8 bases between them. CDR1 and CDR2 (germline): SEHNR, FQNEAQ (reference sequence). The CDR3 is 11 amino acids. The CDR3 DNA follows: TGTGCCAGCGCTGGGGGAGAGACCCAGTACTTC. Translated: CASAGGETQYF.

The chain combines TRBV12-3 or TRBV12-4 with TRBJ1-6, with D unresolved. The V end was cut by 3 bases, the J end by 5 bases, with 11 bases between. This CDR3 has 15 residues. The CDR3 region has the DNA TGTGCCAGCAGTTTGATAGATACAAATAATTCACCCCTCCACTTT. It is translated as CASSLIDTNNSPLHF.

This clonotype was seen more than once but under ten times. The genes are TRBV11-2 and TRBJ2-5; possible D gene TRBD2, 6 bases. In germline, CDR1 is SGHAT, CDR2 FQNNGV. The CDR3 sequence is 12 residues long. V gave up 4 bases and J gave up 8 bases, with 11 bases separating them. The DNA for the CDR3 is TGTGCCAGCAGCTCTCGTGCGGGAACCCAGTACTTC. Translating gives CASSSRAGTQYF.

The chain has TRBV4-2 and TRBJ1-4; D is uncertain. The CDR3 is made up of 17 amino acids. V lost 0 bases, J lost 0 bases, and 11 bases lay in between. The germline CDR1 and CDR2 sequences are LGHNA and YNFKEQ. The CDR3 protein is CASSQDEVGATNEKLFF. In nucleotides, the CDR3 is TGTGCCAGCAGCCAAGATGAAGTTGGCGCAACTAATGAAAAACTGTTTTTT.

This clonotype was detected only a few times. The chain links TRBV5-1 to TRBJ2-7, with a tentative D call TRBD1 (6 bases). Germline V gene data show CDR1 as SGHRS and CDR2 as YFSETQ. The CDR3 contains 14 residues. The V end was cut by 3 bases, the J end by 3 bases, with 13 bases between. For the CDR3, the DNA is TGCGCCAGCAGCTACGGCGGACAGAACTACGAGCAGTACTTC. Its protein product is CASSYGGQNYEQYF.